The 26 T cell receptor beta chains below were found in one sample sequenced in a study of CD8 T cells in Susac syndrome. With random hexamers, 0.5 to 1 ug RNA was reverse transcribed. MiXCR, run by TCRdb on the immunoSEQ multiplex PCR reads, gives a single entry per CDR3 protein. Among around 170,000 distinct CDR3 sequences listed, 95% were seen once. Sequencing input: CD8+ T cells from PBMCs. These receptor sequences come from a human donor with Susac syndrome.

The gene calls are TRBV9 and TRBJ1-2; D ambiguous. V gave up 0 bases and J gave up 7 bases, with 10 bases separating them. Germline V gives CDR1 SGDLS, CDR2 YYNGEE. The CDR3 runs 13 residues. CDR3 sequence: CASSVVTGSGYTF. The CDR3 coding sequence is TGTGCCAGCAGCGTAGTAACCGGGTCTGGCTACACCTTC.

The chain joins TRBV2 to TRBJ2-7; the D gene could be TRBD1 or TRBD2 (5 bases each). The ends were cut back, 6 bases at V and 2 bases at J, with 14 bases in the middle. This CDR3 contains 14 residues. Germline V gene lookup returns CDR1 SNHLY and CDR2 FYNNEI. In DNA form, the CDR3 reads TGTGCCAGCAGCTGGGGGAGTTTACCCTACGAGCAGTACTTC. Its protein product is CASSWGSLPYEQYF.

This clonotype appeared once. The CDR3 protein is CSVASEGRTDTQYF. DNA for the CDR3: TGCAGCGTGGCCTCGGAGGGAAGGACAGATACGCAGTATTTT. This chain uses TRBV29-1 with TRBJ2-3, with D tentatively TRBD2 (6 bases). This CDR3 is 14 amino acids long. Germline V gene lookup returns CDR1 SQVTM and CDR2 ANQGSEA. V shed 6 bases and J shed 3 bases, with 16 bases lying between them.

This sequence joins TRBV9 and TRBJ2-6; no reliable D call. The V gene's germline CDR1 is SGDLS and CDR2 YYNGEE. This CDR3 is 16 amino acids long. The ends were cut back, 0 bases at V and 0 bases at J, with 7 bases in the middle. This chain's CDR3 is CASSVDPSSGANVLTF. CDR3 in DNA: TGTGCCAGCAGCGTAGACCCAAGCTCTGGGGCCAACGTCCTGACTTTC.

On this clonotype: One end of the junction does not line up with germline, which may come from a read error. The CDR3 coding sequence is TGCGCCAGCAGTCAAGGCCGTCAAGAGTACTTC. Protein: CASSQGRQEYF. The chain combines TRBV4-1 with TRBJ2-5; no clear D. The CDR3 is made up of 11 amino acids. Germline CDR1 MGHRA, CDR2 YSYEKL.

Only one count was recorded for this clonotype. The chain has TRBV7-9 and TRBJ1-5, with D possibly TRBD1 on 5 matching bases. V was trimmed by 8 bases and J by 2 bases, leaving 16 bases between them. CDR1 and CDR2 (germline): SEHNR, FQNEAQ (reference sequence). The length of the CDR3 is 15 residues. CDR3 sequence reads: CASARDDRGNQPQHF. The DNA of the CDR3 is TGTGCCAGCGCTAGGGACGACCGTGGCAATCAGCCCCAGCATTTT. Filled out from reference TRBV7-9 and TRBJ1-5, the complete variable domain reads DTGVSQNPRHKITKRGQNVTFRCDPISEHNRLYWYRQTLGQGPEFLTYFQNEAQLEKSRLLSDRFSAERPKGSFSTLEIQRTEQGDSAMYLCASARDDRGNQPQHFGDGTRLSIL.

CDR3 in amino acids: CASSARDYTSDTQYF. The CDR3 DNA reads as TGCGCCAGCAGTGCCCGGGACTACACATCGGATACGCAGTATTTT. This chain links TRBV10-2 with TRBJ2-3; TRBD2 matches at 7 bases. Germline V lookup: CDR1 WSHSY, CDR2 SAAADI. The CDR3 contains 15 residues. V gave up 4 bases and J gave up 6 bases; unmatched junction bases: 10.

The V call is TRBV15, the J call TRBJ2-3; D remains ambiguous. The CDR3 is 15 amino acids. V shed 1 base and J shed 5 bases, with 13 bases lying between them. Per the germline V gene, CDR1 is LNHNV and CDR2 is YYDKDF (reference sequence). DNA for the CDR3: TGTGCCACCAGCAGAGTTAACCTTTTGGGAGATACGCAGTATTTT. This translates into CATSRVNLLGDTQYF. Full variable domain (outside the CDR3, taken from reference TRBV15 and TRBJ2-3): DAMVIQNPRYQVTQFGKPVTLSCSQTLNHNVMYWYQQKSSQAPKLLFHYYDKDFNNEADTPDNFQSRRPNTSFCFLDIRSPGLGDTAMYLCATSRVNLLGDTQYFGPGTRLTVL.

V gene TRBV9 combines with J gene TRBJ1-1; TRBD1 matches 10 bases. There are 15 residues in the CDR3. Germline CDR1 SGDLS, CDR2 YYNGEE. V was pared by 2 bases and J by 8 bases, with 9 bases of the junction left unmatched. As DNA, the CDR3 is TGTGCCAGCAGCGTTTCCGGGACAGGGGCGGGGGAAGCTTTCTTT. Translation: CASSVSGTGAGEAFF.

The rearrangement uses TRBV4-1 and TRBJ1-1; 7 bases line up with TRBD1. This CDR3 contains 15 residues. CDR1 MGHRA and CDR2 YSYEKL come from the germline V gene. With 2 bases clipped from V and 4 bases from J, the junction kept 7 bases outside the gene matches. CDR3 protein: CASSQQGVGSTEAFF. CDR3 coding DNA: TGCGCCAGCAGCCAACAGGGGGTAGGGAGCACTGAAGCTTTCTTT.

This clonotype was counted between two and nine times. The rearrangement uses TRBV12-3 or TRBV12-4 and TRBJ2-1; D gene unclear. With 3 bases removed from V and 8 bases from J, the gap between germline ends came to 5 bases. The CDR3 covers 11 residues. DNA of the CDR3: TGTGCCAGCAGTTTCACGGATGAGCAGTTCTTC. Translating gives CASSFTDEQFF.

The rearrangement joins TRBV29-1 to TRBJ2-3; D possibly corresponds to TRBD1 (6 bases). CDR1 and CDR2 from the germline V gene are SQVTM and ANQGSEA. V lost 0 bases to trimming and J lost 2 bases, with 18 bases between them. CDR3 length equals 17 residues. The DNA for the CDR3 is TGCAGCGTTGAAGACCTGGGACGGGACACCTACACAGATACGCAGTATTTT. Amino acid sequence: CSVEDLGRDTYTDTQYF.

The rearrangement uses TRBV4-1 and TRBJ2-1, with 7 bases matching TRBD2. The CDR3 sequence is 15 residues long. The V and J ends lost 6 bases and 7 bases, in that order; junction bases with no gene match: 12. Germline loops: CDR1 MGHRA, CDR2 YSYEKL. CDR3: CASSRTSSGSNEQFF. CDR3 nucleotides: TGCGCCAGCAGTCGGACCTCTAGCGGTTCGAATGAGCAGTTCTTC.

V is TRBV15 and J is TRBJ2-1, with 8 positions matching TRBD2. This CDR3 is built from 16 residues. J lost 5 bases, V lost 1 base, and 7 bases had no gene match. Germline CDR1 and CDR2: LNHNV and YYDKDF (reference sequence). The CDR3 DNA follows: TGTGCCACCAGCAGAGGGATAGCGGGGTTAAACAATGAGCAGTTCTTC. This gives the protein CATSRGIAGLNNEQFF. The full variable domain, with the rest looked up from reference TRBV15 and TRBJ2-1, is DAMVIQNPRYQVTQFGKPVTLSCSQTLNHNVMYWYQQKSSQAPKLLFHYYDKDFNNEADTPDNFQSRRPNTSFCFLDIRSPGLGDTAMYLCATSRGIAGLNNEQFFGPGTRLTVL.

CDR3 sequence reads: CASTPGLAGTKDTQYF. In DNA form, the CDR3 reads TGTGCCAGTACCCCGGGACTAGCGGGGACGAAAGATACGCAGTATTTT. The gene calls are TRBV19 and TRBJ2-3; TRBD2 agrees at 13 bases. The CDR3 totals 16 residues. Germline V CDR1 and CDR2: LNHDA, SQIVND (reference sequence). V trimming: 7 bases; J trimming: 5 bases; junction bases outside the gene matches: 9.

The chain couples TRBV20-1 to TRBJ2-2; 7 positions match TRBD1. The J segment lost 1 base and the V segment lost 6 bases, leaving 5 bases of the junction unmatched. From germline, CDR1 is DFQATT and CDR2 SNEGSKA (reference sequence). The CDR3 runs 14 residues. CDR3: CSAPGQLNTGELFF. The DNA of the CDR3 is TGCAGTGCCCCGGGACAGCTGAACACCGGGGAGCTGTTTTTT.

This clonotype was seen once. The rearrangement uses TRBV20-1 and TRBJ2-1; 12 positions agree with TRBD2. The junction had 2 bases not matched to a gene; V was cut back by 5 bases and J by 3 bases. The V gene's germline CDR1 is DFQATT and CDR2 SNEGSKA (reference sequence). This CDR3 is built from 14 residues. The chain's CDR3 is CSAWTSGDYNEQFF. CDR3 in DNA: TGCAGTGCTTGGACTAGCGGGGACTACAATGAGCAGTTCTTC.

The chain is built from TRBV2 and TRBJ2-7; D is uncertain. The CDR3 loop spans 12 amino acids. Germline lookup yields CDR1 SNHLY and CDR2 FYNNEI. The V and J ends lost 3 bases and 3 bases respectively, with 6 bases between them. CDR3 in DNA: TGTGCCAGCAGTGATAGTAACTACGAGCAGTACTTC. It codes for CASSDSNYEQYF.

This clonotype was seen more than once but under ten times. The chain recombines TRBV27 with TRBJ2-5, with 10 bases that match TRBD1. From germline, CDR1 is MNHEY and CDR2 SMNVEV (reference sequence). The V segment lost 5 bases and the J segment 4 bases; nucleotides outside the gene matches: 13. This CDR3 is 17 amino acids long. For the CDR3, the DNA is TGTGCCAGCAGTCGGTTCGGGACAGGGGATCTTCGAGAGACCCAGTACTTC. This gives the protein CASSRFGTGDLRETQYF.

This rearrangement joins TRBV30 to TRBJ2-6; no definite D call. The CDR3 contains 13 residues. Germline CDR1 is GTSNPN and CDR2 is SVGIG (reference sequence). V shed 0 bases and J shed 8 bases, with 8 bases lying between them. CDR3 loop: CAWSVKGSNVLTF. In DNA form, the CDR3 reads TGTGCCTGGAGTGTCAAGGGTTCCAACGTCCTGACTTTC.

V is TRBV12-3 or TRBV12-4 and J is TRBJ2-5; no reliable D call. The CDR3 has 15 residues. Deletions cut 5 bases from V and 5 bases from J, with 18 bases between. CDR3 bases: TGTGCCAGCAGTCAGGTGTTGGAGCCAAGGGAGACCCAGTACTTC. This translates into CASSQVLEPRETQYF.

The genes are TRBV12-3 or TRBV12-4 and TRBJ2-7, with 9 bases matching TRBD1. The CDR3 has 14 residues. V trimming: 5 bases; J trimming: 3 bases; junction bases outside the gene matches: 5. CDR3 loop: CASSPTGGGYEQYF. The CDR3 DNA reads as TGTGCCAGCAGTCCGACAGGGGGAGGCTACGAGCAGTACTTC.

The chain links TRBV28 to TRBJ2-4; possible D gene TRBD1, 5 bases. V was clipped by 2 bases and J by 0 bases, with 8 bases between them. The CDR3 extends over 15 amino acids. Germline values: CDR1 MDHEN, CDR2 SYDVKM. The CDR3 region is CASSLPQVAKNIQYF. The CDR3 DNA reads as TGTGCCAGCAGTTTACCACAGGTAGCCAAAAACATTCAGTACTTC. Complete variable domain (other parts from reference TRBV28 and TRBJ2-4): DVKVTQSSRYLVKRTGEKVFLECVQDMDHENMFWYRQDPGLGLRLIYFSYDVKMKEKGDIPEGYSVSREKKERFSLILESASTNQTSMYLCASSLPQVAKNIQYFGAGTRLSVL.

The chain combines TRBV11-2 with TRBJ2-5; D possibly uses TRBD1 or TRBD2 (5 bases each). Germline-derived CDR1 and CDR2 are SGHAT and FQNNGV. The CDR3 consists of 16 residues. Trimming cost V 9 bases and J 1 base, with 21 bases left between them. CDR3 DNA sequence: TGTGCCAGTAGCACCCTTCGGGGCTCAAGCCAAGAGACCCAGTACTTC. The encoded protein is CASSTLRGSSQETQYF.

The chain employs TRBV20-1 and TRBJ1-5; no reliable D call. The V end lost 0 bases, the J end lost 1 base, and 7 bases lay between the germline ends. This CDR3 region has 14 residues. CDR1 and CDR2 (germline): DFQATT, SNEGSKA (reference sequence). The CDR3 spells CSARERDSNQPQHF. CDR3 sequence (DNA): TGCAGTGCTAGAGAACGAGACAGCAATCAGCCCCAGCATTTT.

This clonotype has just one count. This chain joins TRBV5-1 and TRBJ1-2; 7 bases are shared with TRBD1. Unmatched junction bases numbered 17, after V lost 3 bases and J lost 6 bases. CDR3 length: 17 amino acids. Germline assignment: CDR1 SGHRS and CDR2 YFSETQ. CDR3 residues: CASSSIYEGQSRDGYTF. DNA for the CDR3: TGCGCCAGCAGCTCTATATACGAGGGACAGAGCAGGGATGGCTACACCTTC.